The 21 T cell receptor beta chains presented below share a single source sample, sequenced in a study of blood T cell repertoires in COVID-19 (dated by TCRdb to about 2020). Receptor amplification or capture employed the immunoSEQ multiplex PCR assay. The table was pulled from immuneACCESS by TCRdb, which kept in-frame rearrangements only. Such tables lose some clones; where checked, under half of the loss comes from unresolved V genes, and the rest has no known cause. Counted in this sample were roughly 500,000 clones; 85% to 90% of them appeared once. About 2% of the sample is in the top ten clones. The specimen was PBMCs or T cells enriched from blood (not recorded which). The receptors shown here come from a woman aged 40 to 55 who had recovered from COVID-19.

This rearrangement joins TRBV7-8 to TRBJ2-1; perhaps TRBD2 as D (5 bases). With 0 bases removed from V and 4 bases from J, the gap between germline ends came to 7 bases. The CDR3 sequence is 14 residues long. Per the germline V gene, CDR1 is SGHVS and CDR2 is FQNEAQ. The CDR3 reads CASSLAGGYNEQFF. The CDR3 DNA follows: TGTGCCAGCAGCTTAGCTGGCGGGTACAATGAGCAGTTCTTC.

The genes are TRBV6-5 and TRBJ2-7; D ambiguous. Germline-derived CDR1 and CDR2 are MNHEY and SVGAGI. The CDR3 runs 13 residues. Deletions cut 3 bases from V and 6 bases from J, with 12 bases between. DNA for the CDR3: TGTGCCAGCAGTTATTGGCAGTCAGGCGAGCAGTACTTC. It translates to CASSYWQSGEQYF.

The chain joins TRBV25-1 to TRBJ1-1; D is undetermined. The V gene's germline CDR1 is MGHDK and CDR2 SYGVNS. Trimming removed 8 bases at V and 0 bases at J, with 10 bases between. This CDR3 is 13 amino acids long. CDR3 sequence reads: CASVGVLNTEAFF. In nucleotides, the CDR3 is TGTGCCAGCGTCGGGGTCTTGAACACTGAAGCTTTCTTT.

The genes are TRBV18 and TRBJ1-1, with D hard to call. In germline, CDR1 is KGHSH, CDR2 LQKENI. Trimming stripped 8 bases from V and 3 bases from J, with 7 bases between. The length of the CDR3 is 11 residues. CDR3 DNA: TGTGCCAGCGGCAAAGACACTGAAGCTTTCTTT. It yields the protein CASGKDTEAFF.

The V and J genes are TRBV18 and TRBJ1-5; 10 bases line up with TRBD1. This CDR3 is built from 15 residues. V was pared by 2 bases and J by 6 bases, with 4 bases of the junction left unmatched. Germline CDR1 and CDR2: KGHSH and LQKENI. The chain's CDR3 is CASSPGTGVGQPQHF. The DNA of the CDR3 is TGTGCCAGCTCACCAGGGACAGGGGTAGGTCAGCCCCAGCATTTT.

This clone showed up just once. The chain joins TRBV18 to TRBJ2-7; 10 bases match TRBD1. V lost 3 bases, J lost 6 bases, and 8 bases stayed unmatched. The CDR3 has 15 amino acids. Germline V gene data show CDR1 as KGHSH and CDR2 as LQKENI. The CDR3 loop is CASSPMGQGPGEQYF. CDR3 sequence (DNA): TGTGCCAGCTCACCCATGGGACAGGGGCCTGGCGAGCAGTACTTC.

This clone appeared once. The J gene is TRBJ2-1, the V gene TRBV18; D is unclear. In germline, CDR1 is KGHSH, CDR2 LQKENI. The CDR3 is 14 amino acids. Trimming cost V 4 bases and J 5 bases, with 12 bases left between them. CDR3 protein: CASSRYGLNNEQFF. The CDR3 DNA follows: TGTGCCAGCTCACGGTACGGTCTGAACAATGAGCAGTTCTTC.

This chain joins TRBV30 and TRBJ2-2, with TRBD2 matching over 11 bases. The CDR3 loop spans 16 amino acids. The germline V gene encodes CDR1 GTSNPN and CDR2 SVGIG (reference sequence). The ends lost 0 bases at V and 2 bases at J; junction bases unmatched: 2. For the CDR3, the DNA is TGTGCCTGGAGTGTCGGGACTAGCGGAAACACCGGGGAGCTGTTTTTT. It codes for CAWSVGTSGNTGELFF. Filled out from reference TRBV30 and TRBJ2-2, the complete variable domain reads SQTIHQWPATLVQPVGSPLSLECTVEGTSNPNLYWYRQAAGRGLQLLFYSVGIGQISSEVPQNLSASRPQDRQFILSSKKLLLSDSGFYLCAWSVGTSGNTGELFFGEGSRLTVL.

The CDR3 DNA sequence: TGTGCCACAGGGGAGCTTCAAGAGACCCAGTACTTC. It is translated as CATGELQETQYF. J is TRBJ2-5 and V is TRBV11-2, with D tentatively TRBD1 (6 bases). V gave up 10 bases and J gave up 2 bases, with 11 bases separating them. Per germline, CDR1 SGHAT and CDR2 FQNNGV. The CDR3 runs to 12 residues.

CDR3 DNA sequence: TGTGCCAGCAGTTCCATAGCGGGAGGGCCAGTGAGCACAGATACGCAGTATTTT. This encodes CASSSIAGGPVSTDTQYF. The rearrangement links TRBV6-2 or TRBV6-3 to TRBJ2-3; 11 nucleotides line up with TRBD2. Germline loops: CDR1 MNHEY, CDR2 SVGEGT. The CDR3 covers 18 residues. The junction had 9 bases not matched to a gene; V was cut back by 4 bases and J by 0 bases.

This sequence joins TRBV18 and TRBJ1-1; D perhaps matches TRBD1 (5 bases). Trimming took 2 bases from V and 3 from J, leaving 10 bases between them. The CDR3 runs to 14 residues. Germline CDR1 reads KGHSH; CDR2 reads LQKENI. CDR3 sequence (DNA): TGTGCCAGCTCACCAGGGGCATTGGACACTGAAGCTTTCTTT. It specifies CASSPGALDTEAFF.

The J gene is TRBJ2-7, the V gene TRBV10-2; D not resolved. Germline CDR1 WSHSY, CDR2 SAAADI. Trimming shortened V by 7 bases and J by 0 bases, and 10 bases separated the two germline ends. The CDR3 sequence is 13 residues long. The CDR3, as DNA: TGCGCCAGCACTCCGAGCATCTCCTACGAGCAGTACTTC. This codes for CASTPSISYEQYF.

The chain combines TRBV12-3 or TRBV12-4 with TRBJ1-1; D gene unclear. This CDR3 contains 13 residues. Trimming removed 7 bases from V and 5 bases from J, with 14 bases in between. The CDR3 sequence: CASNYGVQTEAFF. CDR3 DNA sequence: TGTGCCAGCAACTACGGGGTACAGACTGAAGCTTTCTTT.

The CDR3 bases are TGTGCCAGCAGTTTTCCTCTCCCAACGGGGCCCCAGCATTTT. Translation: CASSFPLPTGPQHF. The chain employs TRBV28 and TRBJ1-5; D is uncertain. Germline V gene data show CDR1 as MDHEN and CDR2 as SYDVKM. Deletions cut 3 bases from V and 9 bases from J, with 15 bases between. This CDR3 is built from 14 residues.

The V and J genes are TRBV25-1 and TRBJ2-2; TRBD2 matches 12 bases. The junction had 3 bases not matched to a gene; V was cut back by 2 bases and J by 2 bases. The CDR3 is 17 amino acids. Germline values: CDR1 MGHDK, CDR2 SYGVNS. CDR3 amino acids: CASSERTSGINTGELFF. CDR3 nucleotide sequence: TGTGCCAGCAGTGAACGGACTAGCGGGATAAACACCGGGGAGCTGTTTTTT.

V is TRBV7-8 and J is TRBJ1-5; TRBD1 matches at 9 bases. Germline V gene lookup returns CDR1 SGHVS and CDR2 FQNEAQ. The CDR3 consists of 15 residues. J lost 6 bases, V lost 4 bases, and 7 bases had no gene match. The CDR3 sequence is CASSSGTGRSQPQHF. In DNA form, the CDR3 reads TGTGCCAGCAGCTCCGGGACAGGGAGGAGTCAGCCCCAGCATTTT.

V is TRBV19 and J is TRBJ1-4; TRBD1 agrees at 11 bases. Germline V gives CDR1 LNHDA, CDR2 SQIVND (reference sequence). The CDR3 extends over 15 amino acids. With 4 bases clipped from V and 8 bases from J, the junction kept 6 bases outside the gene matches. In nucleotides, the CDR3 is TGTGCCAGTAGTACGCCCGGACAGGGGGCGGAAAAACTGTTTTTT. Its translation is CASSTPGQGAEKLFF.

Comment on this clone: Other DNA sequences within the sample encode an identical CDR3. The rearrangement links TRBV29-1 to TRBJ2-3, with a possible D match to TRBD1 (6 bases). Germline V gene lookup returns CDR1 SQVTM and CDR2 ANQGSEA. The CDR3 contains 14 residues. V was cut by 1 base and J by 2 bases, with 10 bases left in between. The CDR3 nucleotides read TGCAGCGTTGAAGGAGGGGGTTTCACAGATACGCAGTATTTT. Translating it yields CSVEGGGFTDTQYF.

This clone came up a few times. The rearrangement uses TRBV20-1 and TRBJ2-7; the D is unclear. Trimming left V 3 bases short and J 4 bases short, with 10 bases between. CDR1 and CDR2 (germline): DFQATT, SNEGSKA (reference sequence). The CDR3 covers 12 residues. As DNA, the CDR3 is TGCAGTGCTAGTGCAGGCCAGTACGAGCAGTACTTC. The encoded protein is CSASAGQYEQYF.

The CDR3 DNA follows: TGTGCCACCAGCAGAGATTTTGGGCTAGCGGGGTACTACGAGCAGTACTTC. Its translation: CATSRDFGLAGYYEQYF. The chain combines TRBV15 with TRBJ2-7, with TRBD2 matching over 9 bases. From germline, CDR1 is LNHNV and CDR2 YYDKDF (reference sequence). J lost 3 bases, V lost 0 bases, and 9 bases had no gene match. The length of the CDR3 is 17 residues. Looking up the rest from reference TRBV15 and TRBJ2-7 gives the full variable domain: DAMVIQNPRYQVTQFGKPVTLSCSQTLNHNVMYWYQQKSSQAPKLLFHYYDKDFNNEADTPDNFQSRRPNTSFCFLDIRSPGLGDTAMYLCATSRDFGLAGYYEQYFGPGTRLTVT.

This clone was observed a few times. The chain uses TRBV6-2 or TRBV6-3 and TRBJ1-5, with 9 nucleotides matching TRBD1. J was trimmed by 7 bases and V by 2 bases; bases with no gene match: 9. The CDR3 has 16 amino acids. Germline assignment: CDR1 MNHEY and CDR2 SVGEGT. The CDR3 DNA sequence: TGTGCCAGCAGTTACGGGGGACAGGGTTTACAACAGCCCCAGCATTTT. Encoded protein: CASSYGGQGLQQPQHF.